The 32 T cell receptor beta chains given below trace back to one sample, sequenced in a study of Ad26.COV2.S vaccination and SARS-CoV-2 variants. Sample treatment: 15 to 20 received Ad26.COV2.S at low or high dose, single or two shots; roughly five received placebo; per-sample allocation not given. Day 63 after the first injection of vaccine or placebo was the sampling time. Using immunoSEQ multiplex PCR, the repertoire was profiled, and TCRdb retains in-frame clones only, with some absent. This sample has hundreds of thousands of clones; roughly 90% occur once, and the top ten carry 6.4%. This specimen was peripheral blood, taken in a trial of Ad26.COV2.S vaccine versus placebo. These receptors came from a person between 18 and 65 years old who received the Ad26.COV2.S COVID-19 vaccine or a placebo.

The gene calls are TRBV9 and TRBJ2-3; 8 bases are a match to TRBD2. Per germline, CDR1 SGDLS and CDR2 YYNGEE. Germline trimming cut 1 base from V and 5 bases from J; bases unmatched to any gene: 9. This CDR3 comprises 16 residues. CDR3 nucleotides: TGTGCCAGCAGCGTATCGGCCGGGGGGGCTGTAGATACGCAGTATTTT. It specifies CASSVSAGGAVDTQYF.

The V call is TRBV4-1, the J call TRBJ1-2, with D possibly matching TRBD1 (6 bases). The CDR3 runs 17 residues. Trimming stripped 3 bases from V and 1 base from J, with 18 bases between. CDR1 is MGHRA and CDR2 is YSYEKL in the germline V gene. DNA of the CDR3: TGCGCCAGCAGCCACGCCTCGGGGTGGGGGCTTAACTATGGCTACACCTTC. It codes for CASSHASGWGLNYGYTF.

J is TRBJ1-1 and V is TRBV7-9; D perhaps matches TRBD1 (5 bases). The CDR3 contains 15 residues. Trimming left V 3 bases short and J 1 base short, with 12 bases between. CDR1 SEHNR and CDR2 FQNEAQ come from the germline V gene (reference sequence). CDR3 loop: CASSFWGTGNTEAFF. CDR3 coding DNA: TGTGCCAGCAGCTTTTGGGGAACAGGGAACACTGAAGCTTTCTTT.

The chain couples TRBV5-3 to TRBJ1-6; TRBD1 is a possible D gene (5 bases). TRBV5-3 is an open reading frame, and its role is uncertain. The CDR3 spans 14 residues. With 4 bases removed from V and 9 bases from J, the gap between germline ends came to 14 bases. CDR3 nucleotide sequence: TGTGCCAGAAGCCACTCGCAGGGTGGTTCACCCCTCCACTTT. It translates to CARSHSQGGSPLHF.

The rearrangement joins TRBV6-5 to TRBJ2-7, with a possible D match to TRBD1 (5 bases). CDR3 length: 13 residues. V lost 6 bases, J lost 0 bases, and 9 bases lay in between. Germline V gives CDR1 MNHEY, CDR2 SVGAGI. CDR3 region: CASRPTASYEQYF. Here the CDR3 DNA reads TGTGCCAGCAGACCGACAGCCTCCTACGAGCAGTACTTC.

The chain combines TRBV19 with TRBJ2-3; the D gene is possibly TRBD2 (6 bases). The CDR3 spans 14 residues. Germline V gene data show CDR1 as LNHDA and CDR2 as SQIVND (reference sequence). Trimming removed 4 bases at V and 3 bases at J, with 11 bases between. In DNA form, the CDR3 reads TGTGCCAGTAGTACCCAAAGCGGGACAGATACGCAGTATTTT. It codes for CASSTQSGTDTQYF. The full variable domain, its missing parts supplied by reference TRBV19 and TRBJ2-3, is DGGITQSPKYLFRKEGQNVTLSCEQNLNHDAMYWYRQDPGQGLRLIYYSQIVNDFQKGDIAEGYSVSREKKESFPLTVTSAQKNPTAFYLCASSTQSGTDTQYFGPGTRLTVL.

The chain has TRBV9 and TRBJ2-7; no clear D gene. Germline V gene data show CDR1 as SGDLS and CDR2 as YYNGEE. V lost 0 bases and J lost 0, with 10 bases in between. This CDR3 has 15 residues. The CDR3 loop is CASSVGRFSSYEQYF. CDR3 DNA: TGTGCCAGCAGCGTAGGCCGGTTCAGCTCCTACGAGCAGTACTTC. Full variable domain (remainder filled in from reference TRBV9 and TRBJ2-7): DSGVTQTPKHLITATGQRVTLRCSPRSGDLSVYWYQQSLDQGLQFLIQYYNGEERAKGNILERFSAQQFPDLHSELNLSSLELGDSALYFCASSVGRFSSYEQYFGPGTRLTVT.

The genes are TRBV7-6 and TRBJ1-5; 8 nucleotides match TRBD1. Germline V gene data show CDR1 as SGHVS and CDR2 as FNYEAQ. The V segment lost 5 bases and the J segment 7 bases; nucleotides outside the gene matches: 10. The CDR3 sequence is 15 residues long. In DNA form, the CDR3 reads TGTGCCAGCAGCATCGGACAGGGAAGCGGACAGCCCCAGCATTTT. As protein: CASSIGQGSGQPQHF.

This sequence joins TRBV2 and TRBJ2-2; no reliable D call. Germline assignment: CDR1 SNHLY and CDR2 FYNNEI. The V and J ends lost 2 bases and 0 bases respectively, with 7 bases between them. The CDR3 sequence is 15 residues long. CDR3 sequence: CASSEYSPNTGELFF. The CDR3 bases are TGTGCCAGCAGTGAATACAGCCCGAACACCGGGGAGCTGTTTTTT.

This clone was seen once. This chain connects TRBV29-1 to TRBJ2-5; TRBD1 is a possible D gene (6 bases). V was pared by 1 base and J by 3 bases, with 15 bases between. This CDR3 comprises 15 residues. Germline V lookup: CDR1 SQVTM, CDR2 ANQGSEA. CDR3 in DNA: TGCAGCGTTGAAGTCCGAGGTAGGGGGAAAGAGACCCAGTACTTC. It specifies CSVEVRGRGKETQYF.

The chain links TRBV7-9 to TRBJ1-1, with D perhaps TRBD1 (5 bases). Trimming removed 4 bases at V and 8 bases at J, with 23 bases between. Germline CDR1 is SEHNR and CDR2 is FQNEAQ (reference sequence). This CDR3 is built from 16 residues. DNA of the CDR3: TGTGCCAGCAGCTCTACAGGTTTGGGTAGGTCCGCCGAAGCTTTCTTT. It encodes CASSSTGLGRSAEAFF.

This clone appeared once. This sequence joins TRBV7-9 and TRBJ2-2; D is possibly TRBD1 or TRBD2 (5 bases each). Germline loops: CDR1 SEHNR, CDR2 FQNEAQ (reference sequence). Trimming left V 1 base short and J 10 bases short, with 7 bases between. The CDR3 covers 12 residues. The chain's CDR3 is CASSLGGTELFF. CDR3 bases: TGTGCCAGCAGCTTAGGGGGGACGGAGCTGTTTTTT.

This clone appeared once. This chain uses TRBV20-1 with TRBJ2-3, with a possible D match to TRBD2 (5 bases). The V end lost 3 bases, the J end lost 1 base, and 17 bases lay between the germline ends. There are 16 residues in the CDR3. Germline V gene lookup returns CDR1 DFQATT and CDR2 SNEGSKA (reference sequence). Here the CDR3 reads CSASFLSDWGTDTQYF. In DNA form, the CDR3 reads TGCAGTGCTAGTTTCCTTAGCGATTGGGGCACAGATACGCAGTATTTT.

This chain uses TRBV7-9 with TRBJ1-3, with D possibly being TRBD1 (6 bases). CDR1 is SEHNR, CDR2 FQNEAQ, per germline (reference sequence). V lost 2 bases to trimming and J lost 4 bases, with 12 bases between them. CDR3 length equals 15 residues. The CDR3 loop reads CASSLTGQSGNTIYF. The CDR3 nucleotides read TGTGCCAGCAGCTTAACCGGACAGAGCGGAAACACCATATATTTT.

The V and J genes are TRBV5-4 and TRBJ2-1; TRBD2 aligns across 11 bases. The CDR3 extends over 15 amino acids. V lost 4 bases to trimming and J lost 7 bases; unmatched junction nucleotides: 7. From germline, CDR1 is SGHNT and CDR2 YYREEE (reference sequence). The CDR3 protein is CASSLTSGGGNEQFF. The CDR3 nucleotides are TGTGCCAGCAGCCTAACTAGCGGGGGAGGGAATGAGCAGTTCTTC.

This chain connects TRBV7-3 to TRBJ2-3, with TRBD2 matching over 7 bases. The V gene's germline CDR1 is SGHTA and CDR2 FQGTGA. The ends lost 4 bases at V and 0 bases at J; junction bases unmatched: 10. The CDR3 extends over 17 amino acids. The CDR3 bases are TGTGCCAGCAGCTCCTCGGTCGGGGGGAGAAGCACAGATACGCAGTATTTT. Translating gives CASSSSVGGRSTDTQYF.

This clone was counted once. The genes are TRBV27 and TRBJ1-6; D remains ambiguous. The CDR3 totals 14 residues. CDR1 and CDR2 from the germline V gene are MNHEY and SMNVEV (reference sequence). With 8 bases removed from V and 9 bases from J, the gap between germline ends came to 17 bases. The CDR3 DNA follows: TGTGCCAGCGGATATACAGATTTTGGTTCACCCCTCCACTTT. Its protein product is CASGYTDFGSPLHF.

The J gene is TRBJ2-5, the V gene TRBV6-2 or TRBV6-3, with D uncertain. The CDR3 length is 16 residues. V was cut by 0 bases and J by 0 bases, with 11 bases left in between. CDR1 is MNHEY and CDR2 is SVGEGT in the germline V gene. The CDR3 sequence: CASSYSERWYQETQYF. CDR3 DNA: TGTGCCAGCAGTTACTCGGAACGGTGGTACCAAGAGACCCAGTACTTC.

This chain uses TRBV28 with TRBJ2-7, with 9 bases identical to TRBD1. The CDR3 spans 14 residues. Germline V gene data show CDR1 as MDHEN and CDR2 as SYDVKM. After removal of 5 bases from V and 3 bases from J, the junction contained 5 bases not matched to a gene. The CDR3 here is CASSESDRGYEQYF. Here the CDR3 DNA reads TGTGCCAGCAGTGAATCGGACAGGGGCTACGAGCAGTACTTC.

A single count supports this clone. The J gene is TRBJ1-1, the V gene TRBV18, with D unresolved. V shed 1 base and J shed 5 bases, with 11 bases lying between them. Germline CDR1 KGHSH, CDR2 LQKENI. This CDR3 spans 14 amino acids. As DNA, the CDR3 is TGTGCCAGCTCACCACGCGTGGGCTTGACTGAAGCTTTCTTT. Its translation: CASSPRVGLTEAFF.

CDR3 DNA: TGTGCCAGCTCACCAAATGCGGGACCGAGCTCCTACAATGAGCAGTTCTTC. The encoded protein is CASSPNAGPSSYNEQFF. The chain employs TRBV18 and TRBJ2-1; perhaps TRBD2 as D (6 bases). Germline CDR1 KGHSH, CDR2 LQKENI. Trimming removed 2 bases at V and 0 bases at J, with 14 bases between. This CDR3 has 17 residues. Combining the CDR3 with reference TRBV18 and TRBJ2-1 gives the whole variable domain NAGVMQNPRHLVRRRGQEARLRCSPMKGHSHVYWYRQLPEEGLKFMVYLQKENIIDESGMPKERFSAEFPKEGPSILRIQQVVRGDSAAYFCASSPNAGPSSYNEQFFGPGTRLTVL.

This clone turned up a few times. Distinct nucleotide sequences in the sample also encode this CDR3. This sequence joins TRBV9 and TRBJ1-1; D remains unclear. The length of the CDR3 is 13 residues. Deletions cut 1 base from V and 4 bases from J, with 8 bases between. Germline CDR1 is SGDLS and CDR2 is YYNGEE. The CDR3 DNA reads TGTGCCAGCAGCGTATCGGGTGGCACTGAAGCTTTCTTT. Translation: CASSVSGGTEAFF. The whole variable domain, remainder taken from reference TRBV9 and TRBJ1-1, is DSGVTQTPKHLITATGQRVTLRCSPRSGDLSVYWYQQSLDQGLQFLIQYYNGEERAKGNILERFSAQQFPDLHSELNLSSLELGDSALYFCASSVSGGTEAFFGQGTRLTVV.

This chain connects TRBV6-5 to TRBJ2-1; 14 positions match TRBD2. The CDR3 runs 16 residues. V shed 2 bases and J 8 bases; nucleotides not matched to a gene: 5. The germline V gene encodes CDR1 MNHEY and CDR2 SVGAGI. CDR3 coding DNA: TGTGCCAGCAGTTACCCGACTAGCGGGAGGGCGGATGAGCAGTTCTTC. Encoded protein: CASSYPTSGRADEQFF.

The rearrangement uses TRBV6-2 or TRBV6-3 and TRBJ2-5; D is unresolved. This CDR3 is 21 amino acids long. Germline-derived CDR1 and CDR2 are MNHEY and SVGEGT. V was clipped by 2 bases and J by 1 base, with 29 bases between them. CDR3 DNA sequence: TGTGCCAGCAGTTACAGATTCGAAAGCTGGACCCCCGATGCGCGCCAAGAGACCCAGTACTTC. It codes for CASSYRFESWTPDARQETQYF.

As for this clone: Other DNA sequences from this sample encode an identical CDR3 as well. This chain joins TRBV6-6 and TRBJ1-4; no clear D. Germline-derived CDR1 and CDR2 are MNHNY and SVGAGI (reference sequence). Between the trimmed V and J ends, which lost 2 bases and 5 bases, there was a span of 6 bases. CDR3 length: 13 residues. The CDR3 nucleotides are TGTGCCAGCAGTTACAGTCGAAATGAAAAACTGTTTTTT. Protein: CASSYSRNEKLFF.

CDR3 protein: CASSSGGGMTDTQYF. CDR3 nucleotide sequence: TGTGCCAGCAGCTCCGGAGGGGGCATGACAGATACGCAGTATTTT. The chain carries TRBV7-3 and TRBJ2-3, with D maybe TRBD1 (7 bases). V lost 4 bases and J 3 bases, leaving 14 bases between the germline ends. Germline CDR1 is SGHTA and CDR2 is FQGTGA. There are 15 residues in the CDR3.

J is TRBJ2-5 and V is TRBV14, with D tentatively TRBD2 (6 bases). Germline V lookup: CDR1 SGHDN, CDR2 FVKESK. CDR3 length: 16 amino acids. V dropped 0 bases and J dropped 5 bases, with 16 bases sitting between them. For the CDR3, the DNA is TGTGCCAGCAGCCAAGATCAAAGGAGGGGCGAGGAGACCCAGTACTTC. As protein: CASSQDQRRGEETQYF.

The CDR3 protein is CAWSVWGLEDTQYF. Written as DNA, the CDR3 is TGTGCCTGGAGTGTATGGGGTCTGGAAGATACGCAGTATTTT. The chain employs TRBV30 and TRBJ2-3; unclear D gene. This CDR3 has 14 amino acids. Germline CDR1 is GTSNPN and CDR2 is SVGIG (reference sequence). V was pared by 0 bases and J by 5 bases, with 12 bases between.

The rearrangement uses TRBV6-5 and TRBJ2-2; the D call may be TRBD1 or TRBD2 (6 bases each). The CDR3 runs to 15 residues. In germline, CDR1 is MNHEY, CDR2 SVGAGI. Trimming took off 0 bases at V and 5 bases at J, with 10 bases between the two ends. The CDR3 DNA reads TGTGCCAGCAGTTACTCGGGGGGCCCTACCGGGGAGCTGTTTTTT. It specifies CASSYSGGPTGELFF.

The CDR3 DNA is TGCGCCAGCAGCCCCTCATTCTCAACTAATGAAAAACTGTTTTTT. It encodes CASSPSFSTNEKLFF. This sequence joins TRBV4-1 and TRBJ1-4; D unclear. Trimming stripped 4 bases from V and 0 bases from J, with 9 bases between. The CDR3 is 15 amino acids. Looked up from germline, CDR1 is MGHRA and CDR2 is YSYEKL.

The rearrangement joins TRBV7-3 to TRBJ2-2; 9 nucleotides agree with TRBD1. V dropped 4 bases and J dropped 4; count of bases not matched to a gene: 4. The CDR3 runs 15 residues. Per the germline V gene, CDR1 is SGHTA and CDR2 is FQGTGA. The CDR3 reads CASSSWTGATGELFF. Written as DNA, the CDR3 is TGTGCCAGCAGCTCCTGGACAGGGGCCACCGGGGAGCTGTTTTTT.

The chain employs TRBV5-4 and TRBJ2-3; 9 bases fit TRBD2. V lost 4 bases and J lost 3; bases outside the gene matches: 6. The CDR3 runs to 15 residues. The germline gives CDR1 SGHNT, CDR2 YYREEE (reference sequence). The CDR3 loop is CASSATSGVTDTQYF. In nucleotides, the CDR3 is TGTGCCAGCAGCGCGACTAGCGGTGTAACAGATACGCAGTATTTT.